What follows is one TCR beta chain and its context. Its antigen is as yet unknown. Data came from immunoSEQ multiplex PCR; TCRdb stores just in-frame clones and leaves some out. The sample shows 2 million to 3 million clones, under 95% of them seen only once. This entry is derived from a study of shared clonotypes between healthy human individuals. Study as a whole: Researchers assigned three CD4 naive, three CD4 memory, two CD8 naive and one CD8 memory plate to each donor.

Study results and caveats: Among four donors, approximately 4.6% of naive CD4 clonotypes were found in common. Donors were few, which limited the genetic and exposure-history diversity represented. Richness estimates generally favored naive over memory subsets.

V was pared by 0 bases and J by 1 base, with 6 bases of the junction left unmatched. CDR3 size: 17 residues. Per the germline V gene, CDR1 is SNHLY and CDR2 is FYNNEI. The V call is TRBV2, the J call TRBJ2-3; TRBD2 matches 8 bases. The TCR sequence derives from a young man in good health. Some clones in this sample may be carry-over from other donors' samples. Sequencing was done on a sample of naive CD4+ T cells from PBMCs. Subset reported: CD45RA+ positively selected. CDR3 residues: CASSEALAGSGTDTQYF. The CDR3 DNA reads TGTGCCAGCAGTGAAGCCTTAGCGGGATCGGGCACAGATACGCAGTATTTT. Supplemented by reference TRBV2 and TRBJ2-3, the full variable domain reads EPEVTQTPSHQVTQMGQEVILRCVPISNHLYFYWYRQILGQKVEFLVSFYNNEISEKSEIFDDQFSVERPDGSNFTLKIRSTKLEDSAMYFCASSEALAGSGTDTQYFGPGTRLTVL.